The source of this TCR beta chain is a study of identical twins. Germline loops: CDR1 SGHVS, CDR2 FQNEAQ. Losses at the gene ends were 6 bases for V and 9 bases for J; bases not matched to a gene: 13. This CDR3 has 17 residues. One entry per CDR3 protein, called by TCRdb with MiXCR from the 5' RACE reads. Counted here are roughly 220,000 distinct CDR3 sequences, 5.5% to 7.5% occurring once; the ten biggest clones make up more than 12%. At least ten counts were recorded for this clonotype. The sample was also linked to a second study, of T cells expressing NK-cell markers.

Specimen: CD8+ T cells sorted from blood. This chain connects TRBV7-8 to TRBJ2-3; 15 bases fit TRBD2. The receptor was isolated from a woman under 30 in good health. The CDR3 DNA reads TGTGCCAGCAGAGAGGGACTAGCGGGGGGCCGAGGGGGAACGCAGTATTTT. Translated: CASREGLAGGRGGTQYF.